Following are 15 T cell receptor beta chains from one sample sequenced in a study of cytotoxic CD8 clonotypes in ibrutinib-treated CLL. The protocol was immunoSEQ multiplex PCR, while the TCRdb copy is restricted to in-frame clones and leaves out a portion. Among about 40,000 clones listed, 70% were seen once. The material sequenced was PBMCs, taken at disease progression, from a patient treated with ibrutinib. The receptor set was obtained from a human donor with chronic lymphocytic leukemia.

The rearrangement uses TRBV7-3 and TRBJ2-1, with D possibly being TRBD2 (6 bases). The germline gives CDR1 SGHTA, CDR2 FQGTGA. The CDR3 is 13 amino acids. Trimming removed 4 bases from V and 10 bases from J, with 14 bases in between. DNA for the CDR3: TGTGCCAGCAGCTGGGTGGGGAGCGGGGAGCAGTTCTTC. This gives the protein CASSWVGSGEQFF. Full variable domain (missing parts from reference TRBV7-3 and TRBJ2-1): GAGVSQTPSNKVTEKGKYVELRCDPISGHTALYWYRQSLGQGPEFLIYFQGTGAADDSGLPNDRFFAVRPEGSVSTLKIQRTERGDSAVYLCASSWVGSGEQFFGPGTRLTVL.

This clone was seen a few times. This chain links TRBV10-2 with TRBJ2-2; TRBD2 agrees at 8 bases. J was trimmed by 5 bases and V by 7 bases; bases with no gene match: 9. CDR1 and CDR2 from the germline V gene are WSHSY and SAAADI. This CDR3 is 15 amino acids long. The CDR3 DNA reads as TGCGCCAGCAACTCCTTAGCGGGGTGGACCGGGGAGCTGTTTTTT. It codes for CASNSLAGWTGELFF.

V usage is TRBV2 and J usage is TRBJ1-1; perhaps TRBD1 as D (5 bases). The CDR3 extends over 18 amino acids. CDR1 and CDR2 from the germline V gene are SNHLY and FYNNEI. V was clipped by 2 bases and J by 0 bases, with 19 bases between them. The CDR3 coding sequence is TGTGCCAGCAGTGAATCCGCGGGTCGGGGCCTCATGAACACTGAAGCTTTCTTT. Translating gives CASSESAGRGLMNTEAFF.

CDR3 residues: CASSYRESTEAFF. DNA for the CDR3: TGTGCCAGCAGTTACCGGGAGTCCACTGAAGCTTTCTTT. The gene calls are TRBV6-5 and TRBJ1-1; D is unresolved. Germline V gene lookup returns CDR1 MNHEY and CDR2 SVGAGI. The V end lost 2 bases, the J end lost 4 bases, and 8 bases lay between the germline ends. The CDR3 spans 13 residues.

This chain joins TRBV2 and TRBJ2-1, with D possibly matching TRBD2 (5 bases). The CDR3 length is 13 residues. Germline V gene sequence: CDR1 SNHLY, CDR2 FYNNEI. Trimming cost V 3 bases and J 7 bases, with 10 bases left between them. The CDR3 here is CASSDLAWNEQFF. In DNA, the CDR3 is TGTGCCAGCAGTGATCTAGCCTGGAATGAGCAGTTCTTC. The full variable domain, its missing parts supplied by reference TRBV2 and TRBJ2-1, is EPEVTQTPSHQVTQMGQEVILRCVPISNHLYFYWYRQILGQKVEFLVSFYNNEISEKSEIFDDQFSVERPDGSNFTLKIRSTKLEDSAMYFCASSDLAWNEQFFGPGTRLTVL.

The chain couples TRBV5-1 to TRBJ2-7; no firm D call. The CDR3 loop spans 15 amino acids. Trimming took 0 bases from V and 2 from J, leaving 12 bases between them. Germline V gives CDR1 SGHRS, CDR2 YFSETQ. CDR3 sequence (DNA): TGCGCCAGCAGCTTGGAGGGTCTAAACGCCTACGAGCAGTACTTC. Translated, it gives CASSLEGLNAYEQYF.

J is TRBJ2-7 and V is TRBV11-2, with D perhaps TRBD2 (5 bases). The V gene's germline CDR1 is SGHAT and CDR2 FQNNGV. The CDR3 covers 14 residues. V was trimmed by 1 base and J by 6 bases, leaving 13 bases between them. The CDR3 DNA reads TGTGCCAGCAGCTTAGCCGGAGGCGGGCTCGAGCAGTACTTC. Encoded protein: CASSLAGGGLEQYF.

The chain combines TRBV19 with TRBJ2-2; D possibly corresponds to TRBD1 (5 bases). Germline values: CDR1 LNHDA, CDR2 SQIVND (reference sequence). There are 14 residues in the CDR3. The germline V and J ends were trimmed by 6 bases and 0 bases, with 8 bases remaining between them. DNA for the CDR3: TGTGCCAGTAGGTGGGGCGCGAACACCGGGGAGCTGTTTTTT. Translating gives CASRWGANTGELFF.

The chain links TRBV29-1 to TRBJ2-3; possibly TRBD1 for D (6 bases). CDR3 length: 15 residues. Per the germline V gene, CDR1 is SQVTM and CDR2 is ANQGSEA. V lost 0 bases, J lost 3 bases, and 13 bases lay in between. The CDR3 sequence: CSVEEQGLRTDTQYF. The CDR3 DNA reads as TGCAGCGTTGAAGAACAGGGTTTGAGAACAGATACGCAGTATTTT.

The chain employs TRBV6-1 and TRBJ1-2, with TRBD1 as a possible D gene (6 bases). The CDR3 runs to 14 residues. V was trimmed by 7 bases and J by 5 bases, leaving 17 bases between them. CDR1 is MNHNS and CDR2 is SASEGT in the germline V gene. The CDR3, as DNA: TGTGCCAGCAATCGAGGGGGGCAGGGATATGGCTACACCTTC. This sequence encodes CASNRGGQGYGYTF.

The chain employs TRBV9 and TRBJ2-7; D uncertain. Germline CDR1 is SGDLS and CDR2 is YYNGEE. The CDR3 length is 15 residues. Trimming cost V 0 bases and J 4 bases, with 14 bases left between them. This chain's CDR3 is CASSVEGWGGYEQYF. CDR3 bases: TGTGCCAGCAGCGTAGAAGGTTGGGGTGGGTACGAGCAGTACTTC.

The V call is TRBV6-1, the J call TRBJ2-3; possible D gene TRBD1, 5 bases. Germline V gene lookup returns CDR1 MNHNS and CDR2 SASEGT. V lost 8 bases, J lost 2 bases, and 14 bases lay in between. There are 14 residues in the CDR3. The CDR3 nucleotides read TGTGCCAGCCAGGTGGGGCCAGTCACAGATACGCAGTATTTT. It is translated as CASQVGPVTDTQYF.

The chain employs TRBV18 and TRBJ2-5, with TRBD2 matching 9 bases. CDR1 is KGHSH, CDR2 LQKENI, per germline. There are 15 residues in the CDR3. The J segment lost 2 bases and the V segment lost 3 bases, leaving 4 bases of the junction unmatched. In DNA, the CDR3 is TGTGCCAGCTCACCCGCTAGCGGGGTTCAAGAGACCCAGTACTTC. Translation gives CASSPASGVQETQYF. The full variable domain, completed using reference TRBV18 and TRBJ2-5, is NAGVMQNPRHLVRRRGQEARLRCSPMKGHSHVYWYRQLPEEGLKFMVYLQKENIIDESGMPKERFSAEFPKEGPSILRIQQVVRGDSAAYFCASSPASGVQETQYFGPGTRLLVL.

V gene TRBV27 combines with J gene TRBJ1-2, with a tentative D call TRBD1 (5 bases). The CDR3 loop spans 15 amino acids. Germline assignment: CDR1 MNHEY and CDR2 SMNVEV (reference sequence). Trimming pared 10 bases from V and 8 bases from J, leaving 26 bases between. The CDR3 region is CATRSGRVFGRGYTF. The CDR3 nucleotides are TGTGCCACCCGGAGTGGCAGGGTGTTCGGTCGGGGCTACACCTTC.

This sequence joins TRBV28 and TRBJ2-7, with a tentative D call TRBD1 (5 bases). Between the trimmed V and J ends, which lost 3 bases and 3 bases, there was a span of 9 bases. The CDR3 spans 13 residues. CDR1 and CDR2 (germline): MDHEN, SYDVKM. CDR3 sequence: CASSFQGFYEQYF. The CDR3 DNA reads TGTGCCAGCAGTTTCCAGGGTTTCTACGAGCAGTACTTC. Complete variable domain (other parts from reference TRBV28 and TRBJ2-7): DVKVTQSSRYLVKRTGEKVFLECVQDMDHENMFWYRQDPGLGLRLIYFSYDVKMKEKGDIPEGYSVSREKKERFSLILESASTNQTSMYLCASSFQGFYEQYFGPGTRLTVT.